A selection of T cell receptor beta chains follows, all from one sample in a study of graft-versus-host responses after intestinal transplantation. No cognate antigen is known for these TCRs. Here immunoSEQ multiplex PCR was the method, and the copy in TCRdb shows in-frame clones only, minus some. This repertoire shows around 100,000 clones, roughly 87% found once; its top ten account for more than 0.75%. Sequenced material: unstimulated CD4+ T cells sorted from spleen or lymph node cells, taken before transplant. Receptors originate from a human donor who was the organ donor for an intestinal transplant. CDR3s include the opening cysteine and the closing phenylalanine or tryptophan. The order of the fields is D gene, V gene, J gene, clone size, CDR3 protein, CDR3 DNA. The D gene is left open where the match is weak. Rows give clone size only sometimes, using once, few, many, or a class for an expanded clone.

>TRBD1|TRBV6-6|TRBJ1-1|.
CASTDRALEAFF
TGTGCCAGCACAGACAGGGCGCTTGAAGCTTTCTTT
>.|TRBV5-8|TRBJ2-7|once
CASSSGTATYEQYF
TGTGCCAGCAGCAGCGGGACAGCAACCTACGAGCAGTACTTC
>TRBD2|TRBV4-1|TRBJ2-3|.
CASSQERGIAGTGSTDTQYF
TGCGCCAGCAGCCAAGAGCGGGGAATAGCGGGGACGGGGAGCACAGATACGCAGTATTTT
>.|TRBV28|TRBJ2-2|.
CASSLARGVQGTGELFF
TGTGCCAGCAGTCTGGCCAGGGGTGTTCAGGGCACCGGGGAGCTGTTTTTT
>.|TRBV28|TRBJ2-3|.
CASSFELSDWTDTQYF
TGTGCCAGCAGTTTCGAGCTTTCGGATTGGACAGATACGCAGTATTTT
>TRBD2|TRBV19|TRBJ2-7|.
CASRTLAGGIYEQYF
TGTGCCAGTAGAACCCTAGCGGGGGGGATCTACGAGCAGTACTTC
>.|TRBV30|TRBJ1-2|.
CAWSTGQGARGYTF
TGTGCCTGGAGCACCGGGCAGGGAGCGCGCGGCTACACCTTC
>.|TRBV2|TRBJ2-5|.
CASSGEGRAQGETQYF
TGTGCCAGCAGTGGAGAAGGGCGGGCCCAAGGGGAGACCCAGTACTTC
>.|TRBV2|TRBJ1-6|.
CASSEDHSGNPLHF
TGTGCCAGCAGTGAAGACCACTCGGGGAATCCCCTCCACTTT
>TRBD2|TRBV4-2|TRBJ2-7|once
CASSHPGTSSYEQYF
TGTGCCAGCAGCCATCCCGGGACTAGCTCCTACGAGCAGTACTTC